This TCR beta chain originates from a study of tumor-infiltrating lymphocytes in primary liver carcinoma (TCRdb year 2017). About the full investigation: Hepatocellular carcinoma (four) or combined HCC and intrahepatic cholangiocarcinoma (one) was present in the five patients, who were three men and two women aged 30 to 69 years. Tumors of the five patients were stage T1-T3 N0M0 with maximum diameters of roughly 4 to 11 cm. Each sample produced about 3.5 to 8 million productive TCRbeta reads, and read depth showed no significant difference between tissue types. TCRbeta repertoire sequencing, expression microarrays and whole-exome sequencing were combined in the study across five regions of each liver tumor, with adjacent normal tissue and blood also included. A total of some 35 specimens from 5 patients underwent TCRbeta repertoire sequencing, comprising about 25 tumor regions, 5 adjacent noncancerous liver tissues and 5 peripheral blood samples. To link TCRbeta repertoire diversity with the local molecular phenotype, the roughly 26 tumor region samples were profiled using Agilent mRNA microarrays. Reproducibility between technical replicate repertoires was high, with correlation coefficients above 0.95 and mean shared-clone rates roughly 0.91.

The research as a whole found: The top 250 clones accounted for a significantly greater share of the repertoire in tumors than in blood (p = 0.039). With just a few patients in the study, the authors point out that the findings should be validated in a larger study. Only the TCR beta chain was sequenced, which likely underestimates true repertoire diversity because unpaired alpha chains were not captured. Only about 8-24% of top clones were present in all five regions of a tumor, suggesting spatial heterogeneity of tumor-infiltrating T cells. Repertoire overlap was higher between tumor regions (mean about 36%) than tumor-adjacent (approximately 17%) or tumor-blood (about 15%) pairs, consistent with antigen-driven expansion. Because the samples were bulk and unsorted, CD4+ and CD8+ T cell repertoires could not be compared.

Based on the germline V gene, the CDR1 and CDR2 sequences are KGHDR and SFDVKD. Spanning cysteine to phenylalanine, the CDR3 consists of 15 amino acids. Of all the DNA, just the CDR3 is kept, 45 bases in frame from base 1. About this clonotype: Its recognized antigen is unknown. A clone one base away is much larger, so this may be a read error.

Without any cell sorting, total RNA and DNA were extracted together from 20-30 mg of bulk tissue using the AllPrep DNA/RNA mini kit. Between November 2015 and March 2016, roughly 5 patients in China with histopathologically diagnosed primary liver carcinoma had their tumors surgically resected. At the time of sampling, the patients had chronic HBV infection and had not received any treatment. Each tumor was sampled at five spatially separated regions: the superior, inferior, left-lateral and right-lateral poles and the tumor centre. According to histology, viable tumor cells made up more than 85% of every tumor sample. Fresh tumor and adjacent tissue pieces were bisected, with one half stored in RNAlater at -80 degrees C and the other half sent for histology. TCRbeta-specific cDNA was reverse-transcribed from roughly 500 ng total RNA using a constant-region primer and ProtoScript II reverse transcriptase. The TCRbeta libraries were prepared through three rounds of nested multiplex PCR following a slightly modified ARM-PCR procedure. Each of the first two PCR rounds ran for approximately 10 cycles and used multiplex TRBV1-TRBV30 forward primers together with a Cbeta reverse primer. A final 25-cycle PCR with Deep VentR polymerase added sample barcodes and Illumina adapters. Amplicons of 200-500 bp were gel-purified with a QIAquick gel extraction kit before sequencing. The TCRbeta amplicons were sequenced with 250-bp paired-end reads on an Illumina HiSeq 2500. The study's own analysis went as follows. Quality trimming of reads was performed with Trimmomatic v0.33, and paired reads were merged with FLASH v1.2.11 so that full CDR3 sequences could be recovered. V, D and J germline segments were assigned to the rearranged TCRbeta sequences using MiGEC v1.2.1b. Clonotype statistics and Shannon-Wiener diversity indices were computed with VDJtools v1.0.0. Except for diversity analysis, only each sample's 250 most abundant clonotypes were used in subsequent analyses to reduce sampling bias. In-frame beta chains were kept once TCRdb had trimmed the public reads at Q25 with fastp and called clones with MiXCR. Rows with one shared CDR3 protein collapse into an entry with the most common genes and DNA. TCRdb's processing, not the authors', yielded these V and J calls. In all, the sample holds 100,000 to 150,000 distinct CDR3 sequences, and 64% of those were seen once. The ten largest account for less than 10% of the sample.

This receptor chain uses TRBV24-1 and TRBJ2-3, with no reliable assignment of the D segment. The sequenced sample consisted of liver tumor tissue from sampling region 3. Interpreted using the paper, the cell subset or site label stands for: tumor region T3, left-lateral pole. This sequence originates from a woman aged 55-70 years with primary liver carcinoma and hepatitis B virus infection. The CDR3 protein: CATSDSSSSTDTQCF. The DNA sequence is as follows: TGTGCCACCAGTGATTCATCCTCGAGCACAGATACGCAGTGTTTT.